This TCR beta chain derives from a study of T cell repertoires in cytomegalovirus infection (dated 2019 in TCRdb). For context, the study as a whole: Recently identified HLA-C-restricted CMV epitopes, whose presentation resists viral immunomodulation, were targeted by peptide stimulations together with well-studied HLA-B-restricted epitopes. Because public TCR beta signatures pointed to carriage of CMV infection together with the matching HLA type, the HLA type of each donor mattered for the analysis.

Summary of the overall study and its limitations: In both this cohort and an independent cohort of 300 to 450 donors, the cumulative frequency of public TCR beta family members distinguished carriers of CMV infection plus the relevant HLA type. The ex vivo response was dominated by HLA-C-restricted CMV-specific TCR beta clonotypes, and the single most frequent clonotype in two of eight donors was supplied by these HLA-C-restricted clonotypes.

TCRdb names Illumina HiSeq 1500 as the instrument used. TCRdb reanalyzed the raw reads on its own, using fastp at Q25 for trimming and MiXCR for clone calling, and kept in-frame beta chains. Every entry covers one CDR3 protein and lists the most common genes and DNA from its rows. This sample is represented by some 940,000 distinct CDR3 sequences; 31% of them were singletons. The ten most abundant clones make up around 15% of the sample. Per the publication, the treatment or condition label means: in vitro stimulation with specific CMV peptide epitopes to enrich CMV-specific T cells. This clonotype appeared a few times. The antigen this receptor binds is unknown. No much larger clone is present one base from it, and per-base qualities are unavailable. The source of this sequence is a human donor in good health (CMV status not recorded). Some clones in this sample may be carry-over from other donors' samples. The starting material was cultured CD8+ T cells from PBMCs, obtained from culture after CMV antigen stimulation.

The DNA is TGTGCCAGCACCGACGGACAGCCAGAAGAGACCCAGTACTTC. This is translated as CASTDGQPEETQYF. Recombination linked TRBV6-5 to TRBJ2-5; the D region possibly corresponds to TRBD1 (6 bases align). CDR1 and CDR2 (MNHEY, SVGAGI) derive from the germline V gene. Inclusive of the bounding cysteine and phenylalanine, the CDR3 is 14 residues long. Only CDR3 DNA remains: 42 bases, in frame from the first base. Relative to germline, V is 7 bases shorter and J is 3 bases shorter, with 15 bases between their ends.